This entry lists 7 T cell receptor beta chains sequenced from one sample in a study of T-cell memory formation after mild COVID-19. TCRdb reprocessed the 5' RACE reads via MiXCR and lists one record per CDR3 protein. The data hold roughly 550,000 distinct CDR3 sequences, with over 20% observed a single time. Sequences were obtained from PBMCs or a T cell subset sorted from them (not recorded which). The receptors here all came from an adult woman who had mild COVID-19 (a few samples of this study predate the infection). Cell type and time point are not known.

This clonotype was observed a handful of times. CDR3 DNA sequence: TGCAGTGCTAGAGATGCGGGAGACCCACAAGAGACCCAGTACTTC. This translates into CSARDAGDPQETQYF. The chain is built from TRBV20-1 and TRBJ2-5, with 7 bases that match TRBD2. The CDR3 contains 15 residues. Germline trimming cut 0 bases from V and 2 bases from J; bases unmatched to any gene: 6. In germline, CDR1 is DFQATT, CDR2 SNEGSKA (reference sequence).

The CDR3 reads CASSAFGPNTDTQYF. The CDR3 DNA reads as TGTGCCAGCAGCGCTTTCGGGCCGAACACAGATACGCAGTATTTT. This chain links TRBV7-3 with TRBJ2-3; D unclear. Germline values: CDR1 SGHTA, CDR2 FQGTGA. V was pared by 5 bases and J by 2 bases, with 14 bases between. This CDR3 is built from 15 residues.

The table lists this clonotype with a few counts. The V and J genes are TRBV9 and TRBJ2-1; 7 nucleotides match TRBD2. This CDR3 is built from 14 residues. V lost 3 bases and J lost 3; bases outside the gene matches: 3. CDR1 and CDR2 from the germline V gene are SGDLS and YYNGEE. The CDR3 sequence is CASSAGTNYNEQFF. For the CDR3, the DNA is TGTGCCAGCAGCGCCGGGACTAACTACAATGAGCAGTTCTTC. Full variable domain (remainder filled in from reference TRBV9 and TRBJ2-1): DSGVTQTPKHLITATGQRVTLRCSPRSGDLSVYWYQQSLDQGLQFLIQYYNGEERAKGNILERFSAQQFPDLHSELNLSSLELGDSALYFCASSAGTNYNEQFFGPGTRLTVL.

The gene calls are TRBV29-1 and TRBJ2-7; D remains ambiguous. CDR1 SQVTM and CDR2 ANQGSEA come from the germline V gene. CDR3 length: 12 residues. V was shortened by 6 bases and J by 0 bases, with 9 bases between the two germline ends. The CDR3 protein is CSVRSSSYEQYF. The CDR3 coding sequence is TGCAGCGTGCGGAGTAGCTCCTACGAGCAGTACTTC.

The rearrangement joins TRBV11-2 to TRBJ2-3; 8 positions agree with TRBD2. The CDR3 totals 16 residues. In germline, CDR1 is SGHAT, CDR2 FQNNGV. V gave up 2 bases and J gave up 4 bases; unmatched junction bases: 8. CDR3 amino acids: CASSLLFSGVSDTQYF. The DNA of the CDR3 is TGTGCCAGCAGCTTACTCTTTAGCGGGGTGTCAGATACGCAGTATTTT. Looking up the rest from reference TRBV11-2 and TRBJ2-3 gives the full variable domain: EAGVAQSPRYKIIEKRQSVAFWCNPISGHATLYWYQQILGQGPKLLIQFQNNGVVDDSQLPKDRFSAERLKGVDSTLKIQPAKLEDSAVYLCASSLLFSGVSDTQYFGPGTRLTVL.

The chain joins TRBV20-1 to TRBJ2-7; a possible D gene is TRBD1 (6 bases). This CDR3 is built from 16 residues. Trimming stripped 0 bases from V and 3 bases from J, with 18 bases between. CDR1 and CDR2 (germline): DFQATT, SNEGSKA (reference sequence). Here the CDR3 DNA reads TGCAGTGCTAGAGATTTTCTCAGGGACACCCTCTACGAGCAGTACTTC. Its translation: CSARDFLRDTLYEQYF.

CDR3 residues: CACSRDRGEETQYF. In DNA form, the CDR3 reads TGTGCCTGCTCCCGGGATCGGGGAGAGGAGACCCAGTACTTC. J is TRBJ2-5 and V is TRBV7-3; tentative D call: TRBD2 (5 bases). The CDR3 covers 14 residues. Germline V gives CDR1 SGHTA, CDR2 FQGTGA. Between the trimmed V and J ends, which lost 11 bases and 5 bases, there was a span of 21 bases. The full variable domain, its missing parts supplied by reference TRBV7-3 and TRBJ2-5, is GAGVSQTPSNKVTEKGKYVELRCDPISGHTALYWYRQSLGQGPEFLIYFQGTGAADDSGLPNDRFFAVRPEGSVSTLKIQRTERGDSAVYLCACSRDRGEETQYFGPGTRLLVL.